These 10 T cell receptor beta chains originate from one sample sequenced in a study of shared clonotypes between healthy human individuals (dated by TCRdb to 2020 to 2021). Libraries were built with the immunoSEQ multiplex PCR assay. TCRdb retrieved this table from immuneACCESS and kept in-frame rearrangements only. Not all clones are present; in checked studies, unresolved V genes account for under half, and no reason is known for the remainder. The sample has some 700,000 clones on record, 90% of them singletons. More than 30% of the sample rests with the top ten. The source material was memory CD8+ T cells from PBMCs. The cell subset or site tag for this specimen amounts to: CD45RO+ cells pooled with CCR7-negative TemRA cells. The receptors derive from a man aged 18 to 35 in good health. Some clones in this sample may be carry-over from other donors' samples.

The V call is TRBV7-9, the J call TRBJ2-7; 8 bases line up with TRBD1. CDR1 is SEHNR and CDR2 is FQNEAQ in the germline V gene (reference sequence). V dropped 5 bases and J dropped 3; count of bases not matched to a gene: 3. This CDR3 has 13 amino acids. As DNA, the CDR3 is TGTGCCAGCAGCCCACAGGGGGTCTACGAGCAGTACTTC. As protein: CASSPQGVYEQYF.

V is TRBV28 and J is TRBJ2-7, with D maybe TRBD1 (5 bases). Germline CDR1 MDHEN, CDR2 SYDVKM. This CDR3 is 13 amino acids long. V lost 8 bases and J 0 bases, leaving 11 bases between the germline ends. The CDR3 DNA sequence: TGTGCCAGCCGGTGGGGCAGCTCCTACGAGCAGTACTTC. Its protein product is CASRWGSSYEQYF.

The rearrangement joins TRBV19 to TRBJ2-3, with D possibly matching TRBD1 (6 bases). CDR3 size: 15 residues. Germline-derived CDR1 and CDR2 are LNHDA and SQIVND (reference sequence). V lost 3 bases to trimming and J lost 0 bases, with 10 bases between them. The CDR3 DNA follows: TGTGCCAGTAGTATTGTGGGGGCGAGCACAGATACGCAGTATTTT. Its translation is CASSIVGASTDTQYF. Full variable domain (remainder filled in from reference TRBV19 and TRBJ2-3): DGGITQSPKYLFRKEGQNVTLSCEQNLNHDAMYWYRQDPGQGLRLIYYSQIVNDFQKGDIAEGYSVSREKKESFPLTVTSAQKNPTAFYLCASSIVGASTDTQYFGPGTRLTVL.

V and J are TRBV9 and TRBJ2-5; D remains ambiguous. Per the germline V gene, CDR1 is SGDLS and CDR2 is YYNGEE. V lost 4 bases to trimming and J lost 5 bases, with 15 bases between them. The CDR3 runs 14 residues. CDR3 residues: CASSPSRARETQYF. CDR3 DNA sequence: TGTGCCAGCAGCCCCAGTCGGGCGAGGGAGACCCAGTACTTC.

About this clone itself: The identical CDR3 is also encoded by other nucleotide sequences in the sample. The chain carries TRBV19 and TRBJ1-5; D perhaps matches TRBD1 (6 bases). The germline V and J ends were trimmed by 3 bases and 4 bases, with 10 bases remaining between them. CDR3 length: 14 amino acids. Germline V lookup: CDR1 LNHDA, CDR2 SQIVND (reference sequence). This CDR3 is CASSIRDTNQPQHF. The DNA of the CDR3 is TGTGCCAGTAGTATCAGGGACACAAATCAGCCCCAGCATTTT.

This chain joins TRBV29-1 and TRBJ2-7; no clear D. The CDR3 length is 13 residues. The germline CDR1 and CDR2 sequences are SQVTM and ANQGSEA. Trimming stripped 1 base from V and 0 bases from J, with 7 bases between. CDR3 nucleotides: TGCAGCGTTGAAGGGACCACCTCCTACGAGCAGTACTTC. Its translation is CSVEGTTSYEQYF.

The chain couples TRBV27 to TRBJ2-2, with a weak D call TRBD1 (5 bases). The CDR3 consists of 20 residues. V was pared by 3 bases and J by 3 bases, with 26 bases between. Per germline, CDR1 MNHEY and CDR2 SMNVEV (reference sequence). As DNA, the CDR3 is TGTGCCAGCAGTTTGTCAATTGGGTCGCGGTTAAGGGGCGACACCGGGGAGCTGTTTTTT. Protein product: CASSLSIGSRLRGDTGELFF.

This chain links TRBV30 with TRBJ1-6; TRBD1 is a possible D gene (6 bases). The germline gives CDR1 GTSNPN, CDR2 SVGIG (reference sequence). The CDR3 has 16 amino acids. Trimming cost V 0 bases and J 10 bases, with 19 bases left between them. CDR3 nucleotide sequence: TGTGCCTGGAGTGTACTAACAGGGCAGGGTGGGTCACCCCTCCACTTT. Translation gives CAWSVLTGQGGSPLHF.

This clone is a singleton in its sample. V is TRBV5-4 and J is TRBJ2-7; the D is unclear. This CDR3 has 15 amino acids. V was pared by 0 bases and J by 3 bases, with 13 bases between. Germline values: CDR1 SGHNT, CDR2 YYREEE (reference sequence). The CDR3 region has the DNA TGTGCCAGCAGCTTGGGGTCGAACAGCCTCTACGAGCAGTACTTC. This encodes CASSLGSNSLYEQYF.

The rearrangement joins TRBV28 to TRBJ1-5; D unresolved. The V end lost 5 bases, the J end lost 5 bases, and 7 bases lay between the germline ends. Germline V gene lookup returns CDR1 MDHEN and CDR2 SYDVKM. This CDR3 is 12 amino acids long. The CDR3 DNA follows: TGTGCCAGCAGTCCCCGGTATCAGCCCCAGCATTTT. Translated, it gives CASSPRYQPQHF.